These 22 T cell receptor beta chains came from one sample sequenced in a study of control samples from healthy donors and cancer patients. The repertoire was sequenced with immunoSEQ multiplex PCR; TCRdb's copy has only in-frame clones and lacks some. The sample lists roughly 180,000 clones, 80% to 95% occurring once. Input material: blood. These receptors all stem from a woman aged 40 to 55 in good health.

The V call is TRBV6-5, the J call TRBJ1-2; 11 nucleotides line up with TRBD1. The germline V gene has CDR1 MNHEY and CDR2 SVGAGI. The V gene end was trimmed by 6 bases and the J gene end by 5 bases; junction bases not matched to a gene: 2. The CDR3 spans 13 residues. The CDR3 loop is CASRRDRGYGYTF. The CDR3 bases are TGTGCCAGCAGGCGGGACAGGGGGTATGGCTACACCTTC.

This chain connects TRBV3-1 (or the pseudogene TRBV3-2) to TRBJ1-2, with D unresolved. In germline, CDR1 is LGHDT, CDR2 YNNKEL (reference sequence). The CDR3 loop spans 13 amino acids. With 6 bases removed from V and 4 bases from J, the gap between germline ends came to 12 bases. The CDR3 nucleotides read TGTGCCAGCAGATCCAGGAGCAGCTATGGCTACACCTTC. It specifies CASRSRSSYGYTF.

The V call is TRBV6-5, the J call TRBJ1-2; 8 bases are shared with TRBD1. V shed 6 bases and J 0 bases; nucleotides not matched to a gene: 3. CDR3 length: 14 amino acids. In germline, CDR1 is MNHEY, CDR2 SVGAGI. DNA for the CDR3: TGTGCCAGCAGGACAGGGGACGCTAACTATGGCTACACCTTC. It specifies CASRTGDANYGYTF.

The gene calls are TRBV15 and TRBJ1-1, with D possibly TRBD1 on 5 matching bases. This CDR3 is built from 13 residues. The V gene lost 5 bases and the J gene lost 4 bases, with 11 bases spanning the gap. Per germline, CDR1 LNHNV and CDR2 YYDKDF (reference sequence). CDR3 bases: TGTGCCACCAGCTTTGGGACCAGCACTGAAGCTTTCTTT. It specifies CATSFGTSTEAFF.

The table lists this clone with a count of one. The V call is TRBV2, the J call TRBJ1-4, with TRBD1 as a possible D gene (5 bases). The CDR3 runs to 15 residues. Looked up from germline, CDR1 is SNHLY and CDR2 is FYNNEI. Trimming cost V 8 bases and J 0 bases, with 13 bases left between them. CDR3 residues: CASGSQGTTNEKLFF. Here the CDR3 DNA reads TGTGCCAGCGGATCTCAGGGTACAACTAATGAAAAACTGTTTTTT.

This chain connects TRBV7-9 to TRBJ2-1; TRBD2 is a possible D gene (5 bases). CDR3 length: 16 amino acids. Looked up from germline, CDR1 is SEHNR and CDR2 is FQNEAQ (reference sequence). V was clipped by 5 bases and J by 0 bases, with 14 bases between them. The chain's CDR3 is CASSDWAGRSYNEQFF. CDR3 nucleotide sequence: TGTGCCAGCAGCGACTGGGCGGGCCGCTCCTACAATGAGCAGTTCTTC.

This chain joins TRBV6-6 and TRBJ1-6, with no clear D. The CDR3 runs to 12 residues. Trimming removed 7 bases at V and 14 bases at J, with 15 bases between. Germline V lookup: CDR1 MNHNY, CDR2 SVGAGI (reference sequence). The CDR3 DNA is TGTGCCAGCACCAAACCGGGTGAGGCCCTCCACTTT. Translated, it gives CASTKPGEALHF.

V gene TRBV4-2 combines with J gene TRBJ1-2, with 7 bases that match TRBD1. V trimming: 6 bases; J trimming: 4 bases; junction bases outside the gene matches: 5. CDR1 LGHNA and CDR2 YNFKEQ come from the germline V gene. CDR3 size: 13 residues. CDR3 protein: CASRNQGGYGYTF. CDR3 DNA: TGTGCCAGCAGGAACCAGGGGGGCTATGGCTACACCTTC.

A note on this clone: The sample carries other DNA sequences with the same CDR3. The rearrangement joins TRBV19 to TRBJ1-1; D ambiguous. The CDR3 covers 14 residues. V lost 3 bases and J lost 1, with 9 bases in between. Germline V gives CDR1 LNHDA, CDR2 SQIVND (reference sequence). CDR3 bases: TGTGCCAGTAGTATCCGGCAACAGAACACTGAAGCTTTCTTT. Translated: CASSIRQQNTEAFF.

The rearrangement uses TRBV20-1 and TRBJ1-5; possibly TRBD1 for D (6 bases). Germline V gene sequence: CDR1 DFQATT, CDR2 SNEGSKA (reference sequence). The CDR3 length is 12 residues. Trimming cost V 3 bases and J 6 bases, with 9 bases left between them. CDR3 nucleotide sequence: TGCAGTGCTAGTTTCAGGGGTCAGCCCCAGCATTTT. It codes for CSASFRGQPQHF.

The rearrangement joins TRBV5-1 to TRBJ2-1; the D call may be TRBD1 or TRBD2 (5 bases each). Germline assignment: CDR1 SGHRS and CDR2 YFSETQ. The germline V and J ends were trimmed by 2 bases and 8 bases, with 14 bases remaining between them. The CDR3 contains 14 residues. CDR3: CASSFGTPGDEQFF. The CDR3 coding sequence is TGCGCCAGCAGCTTCGGGACCCCCGGCGATGAGCAGTTCTTC.

V gene TRBV6-6 combines with J gene TRBJ1-3; 10 bases are shared with TRBD1. Germline V lookup: CDR1 MNHNY, CDR2 SVGAGI (reference sequence). The CDR3 has 14 amino acids. The junction had 3 bases not matched to a gene; V was cut back by 8 bases and J by 2 bases. CDR3 DNA: TGTGCCAGCGGGACAGGGGAGGCTGGAAACACCATATATTTT. This gives the protein CASGTGEAGNTIYF.

The gene calls are TRBV5-1 and TRBJ1-2; TRBD1 agrees at 7 bases. Trimming took 0 bases from V and 6 from J; bases not matched to a gene: 5. The CDR3 has 14 amino acids. Germline lookup yields CDR1 SGHRS and CDR2 YFSETQ. The CDR3 sequence: CASSLVGGAHGYTF. CDR3 sequence (DNA): TGCGCCAGCAGCTTGGTAGGGGGCGCGCATGGCTACACCTTC.

The rearrangement joins TRBV6-5 to TRBJ2-1, with D tentatively TRBD1 or TRBD2 (5 bases each). The ends were cut back, 0 bases at V and 9 bases at J, with 15 bases in the middle. The CDR3 runs to 15 residues. Germline-derived CDR1 and CDR2 are MNHEY and SVGAGI. The CDR3 sequence: CASSYSGQGVGEQFF. The DNA for the CDR3 is TGTGCCAGCAGTTACTCGGGGCAGGGAGTCGGTGAGCAGTTCTTC.

The chain is built from TRBV11-2 and TRBJ1-5; perhaps TRBD1 as D (6 bases). Per germline, CDR1 SGHAT and CDR2 FQNNGV. The CDR3 sequence is 17 residues long. The V end lost 1 base, the J end lost 2 bases, and 15 bases lay between the germline ends. The CDR3 protein is CASSLGFTGGGNQPQHF. The CDR3 DNA reads as TGTGCCAGCAGCTTAGGTTTCACGGGGGGCGGCAATCAGCCCCAGCATTTT.

The chain is built from TRBV2 and TRBJ1-3; D unclear. Germline V lookup: CDR1 SNHLY, CDR2 FYNNEI. CDR3 length: 14 residues. With 8 bases removed from V and 6 bases from J, the gap between germline ends came to 17 bases. The CDR3: CASRQFSEENTIYF. For the CDR3, the DNA is TGTGCCAGCCGACAATTCTCCGAAGAAAACACCATATATTTT.

The V call is TRBV7-6, the J call TRBJ1-5; 7 nucleotides line up with TRBD1. Germline V gene data show CDR1 as SGHVS and CDR2 as FNYEAQ. V gave up 5 bases and J gave up 0 bases; unmatched junction bases: 7. This CDR3 contains 16 residues. This chain's CDR3 is CASSETRGVSNQPQHF. The CDR3 DNA follows: TGTGCCAGCAGCGAAACCAGGGGGGTTAGCAATCAGCCCCAGCATTTT. The full variable domain, with the rest looked up from reference TRBV7-6 and TRBJ1-5, is GAGVSQSPRYKVTKRGQDVALRCDPISGHVSLYWYRQALGQGPEFLTYFNYEAQQDKSGLPNDRFSAERPEGSISTLTIQRTEQRDSAMYRCASSETRGVSNQPQHFGDGTRLSIL.

The chain employs TRBV7-2 and TRBJ1-6; 7 nucleotides align to TRBD1. The ends lost 1 base at V and 6 bases at J; junction bases unmatched: 6. This CDR3 region has 16 residues. The germline CDR1 and CDR2 sequences are SGHTA and FQGNSA. The CDR3 protein is CASSLVTGLGNSPLHF. In DNA form, the CDR3 reads TGTGCCAGCAGCTTAGTGACAGGGCTAGGTAATTCACCCCTCCACTTT.

The chain is built from TRBV7-9 and TRBJ1-6; D not certain. CDR3 size: 14 residues. With 7 bases removed from V and 6 bases from J, the gap between germline ends came to 13 bases. Looked up from germline, CDR1 is SEHNR and CDR2 is FQNEAQ (reference sequence). CDR3 protein: CASTPLIGNSPLHF. In nucleotides, the CDR3 is TGTGCCAGCACCCCTCTTATCGGTAATTCACCCCTCCACTTT.

The genes are TRBV4-1 and TRBJ1-1; a possible D gene is TRBD1 (6 bases). Trimming pared 1 base from V and 4 bases from J, leaving 10 bases between. The CDR3 is 14 residues long. Germline CDR1 is MGHRA and CDR2 is YSYEKL. The CDR3 DNA reads TGCGCCAGCAGCCAAGCGGCGACAGGCACTGAAGCTTTCTTT. As protein: CASSQAATGTEAFF.

This chain uses TRBV7-2 with TRBJ2-1; TRBD1 agrees at 9 bases. Per the germline V gene, CDR1 is SGHTA and CDR2 is FQGNSA. The length of the CDR3 is 15 residues. With 5 bases clipped from V and 4 bases from J, the junction kept 6 bases outside the gene matches. This CDR3 reads CASSPTGGQYNEQFF. As DNA, the CDR3 is TGTGCCAGCAGCCCGACAGGGGGGCAGTACAATGAGCAGTTCTTC.

The chain recombines TRBV5-1 with TRBJ2-5; D is undetermined. Trimming left V 4 bases short and J 3 bases short, with 7 bases between. The CDR3 sequence is 12 residues long. Germline V gives CDR1 SGHRS, CDR2 YFSETQ. CDR3 region: CASSPKEETQYF. CDR3 in DNA: TGCGCCAGCAGCCCCAAAGAAGAGACCCAGTACTTC.